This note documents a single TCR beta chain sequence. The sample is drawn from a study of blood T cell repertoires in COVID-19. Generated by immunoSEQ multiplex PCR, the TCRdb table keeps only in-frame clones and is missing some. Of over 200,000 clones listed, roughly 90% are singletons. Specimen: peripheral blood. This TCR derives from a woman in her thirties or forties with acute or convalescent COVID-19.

The CDR3: CASSLGLATTDTQYF. In nucleotides, the CDR3 is TGTGCCAGCAGCTTAGGACTAGCGACCACAGATACGCAGTATTTT. The rearrangement links TRBV5-4 to TRBJ2-3; 9 nucleotides align to TRBD2. Germline V gene sequence: CDR1 SGHNT, CDR2 YYREEE (reference sequence). V dropped 2 bases and J dropped 2; count of bases not matched to a gene: 3. CDR3 size: 15 residues.